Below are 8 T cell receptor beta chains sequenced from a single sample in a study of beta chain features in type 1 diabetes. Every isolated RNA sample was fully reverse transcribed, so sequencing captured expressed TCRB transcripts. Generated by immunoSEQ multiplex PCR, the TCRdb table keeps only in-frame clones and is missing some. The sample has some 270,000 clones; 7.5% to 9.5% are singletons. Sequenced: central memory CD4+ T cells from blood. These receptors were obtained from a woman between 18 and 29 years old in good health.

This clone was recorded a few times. The CDR3 DNA follows: TGTGCCAGCAGTGGGGCCTGGGGAGAAGAGCAGTACGTC. Encoded protein: CASSGAWGEEQYV. The chain couples TRBV6-1 to TRBJ2-7; TRBD2 is a possible D gene (5 bases). The V end lost 4 bases, the J end lost 7 bases, and 14 bases lay between the germline ends. CDR1 is MNHNS, CDR2 SASEGT, per germline. This CDR3 has 13 amino acids.

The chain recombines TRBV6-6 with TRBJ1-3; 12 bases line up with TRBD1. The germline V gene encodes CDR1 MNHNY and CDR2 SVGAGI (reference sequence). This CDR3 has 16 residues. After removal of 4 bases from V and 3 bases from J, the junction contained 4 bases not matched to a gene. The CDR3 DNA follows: TGTGCCAGCAGTTTGGGACAGGGGGCAGGTGGAAACACCATATATTTT. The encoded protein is CASSLGQGAGGNTIYF.

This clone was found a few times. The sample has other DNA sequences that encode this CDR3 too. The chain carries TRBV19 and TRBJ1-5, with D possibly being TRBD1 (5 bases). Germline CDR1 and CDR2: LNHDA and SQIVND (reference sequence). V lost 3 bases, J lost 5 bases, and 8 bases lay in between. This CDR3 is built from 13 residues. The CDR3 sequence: CASSILGDQPQHF. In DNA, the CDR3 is TGTGCCAGTAGTATCTTAGGGGATCAGCCCCAGCATTTT.

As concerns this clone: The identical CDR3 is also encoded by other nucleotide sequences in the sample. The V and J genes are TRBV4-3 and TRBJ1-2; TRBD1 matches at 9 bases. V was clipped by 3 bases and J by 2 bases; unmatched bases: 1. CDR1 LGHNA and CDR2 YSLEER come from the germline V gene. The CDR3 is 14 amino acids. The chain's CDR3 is CASSQGTGNYGYTF. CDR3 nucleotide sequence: TGCGCCAGCAGCCAGGGGACAGGGAACTATGGCTACACCTTC.

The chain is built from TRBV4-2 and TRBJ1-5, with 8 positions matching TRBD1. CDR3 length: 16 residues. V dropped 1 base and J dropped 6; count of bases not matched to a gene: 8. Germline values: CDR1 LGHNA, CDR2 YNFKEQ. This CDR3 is CASSQGQGAAGQPQHF. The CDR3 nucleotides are TGTGCCAGCAGCCAAGGTCAGGGGGCTGCGGGTCAGCCCCAGCATTTT.

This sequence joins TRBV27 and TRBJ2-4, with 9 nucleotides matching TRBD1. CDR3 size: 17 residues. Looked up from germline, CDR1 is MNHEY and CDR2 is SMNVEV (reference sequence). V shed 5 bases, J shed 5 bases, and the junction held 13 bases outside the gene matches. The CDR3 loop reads CASSLRGTGLTQNIQYF. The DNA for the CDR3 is TGTGCCAGCAGTCTCCGCGGGACAGGGTTAACCCAAAACATTCAGTACTTC.

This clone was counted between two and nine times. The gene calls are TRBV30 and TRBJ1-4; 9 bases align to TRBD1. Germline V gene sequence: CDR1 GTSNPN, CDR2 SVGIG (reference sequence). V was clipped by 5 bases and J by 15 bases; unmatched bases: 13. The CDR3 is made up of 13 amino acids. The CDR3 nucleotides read TGTGCCTGGTCGGAGACCGGGACAGGGCCATTGTTTTTT. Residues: CAWSETGTGPLFF.

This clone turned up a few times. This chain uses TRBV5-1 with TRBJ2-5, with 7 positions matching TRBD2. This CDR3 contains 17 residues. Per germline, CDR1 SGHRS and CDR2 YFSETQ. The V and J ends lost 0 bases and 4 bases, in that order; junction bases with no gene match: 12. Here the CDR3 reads CASSLGAGLGNRETQYF. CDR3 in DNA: TGCGCCAGCAGCTTGGGGGCCGGACTAGGAAATAGAGAGACCCAGTACTTC.